The sequence of this TCR beta chain was determined in a study of blood T cell repertoires in COVID-19. Study as a whole: PBMCs, B-cell-depleted T cells, or T cells were the source of the cDNA or gDNA that made up the material.

Germline CDR1 KGHSH, CDR2 LQKENI. This CDR3 comprises 14 residues. V lost 5 bases, J lost 0 bases, and 7 bases lay in between. Original analysis: Quantification of nucleated cells was approximated via reference gene primer amplification. The method was immunoSEQ multiplex PCR; TCRdb's version includes in-frame clones alone and lacks a portion of them. The V and J calls and clone size come from that table; D and trimming were worked out from the DNA. The sample includes 350,000 or so clones, roughly 90% of them seen just once. The clonotype comes from a woman aged 25 to 45 who had recovered from COVID-19. The sample taken for sequencing was PBMCs or T cells enriched from blood (not recorded which). The chain carries TRBV18 and TRBJ1-4; D is undetermined. The CDR3 spells CASSYGATNEKLFF. Written as DNA, the CDR3 is TGTGCCAGCTCATACGGGGCAACTAATGAAAAACTGTTTTTT.